A selection of T cell receptor beta chains follows, all from one sample in a study of CD8 T cells in Susac syndrome. MiXCR, applied by TCRdb to the immunoSEQ multiplex PCR reads, yields one record per CDR3 protein. The sample lists around 100,000 distinct CDR3 sequences, roughly 96% occurring once. Sequences were obtained from CD8+ T cells from PBMCs. Every receptor here comes from a human donor with Susac syndrome. The conserved cysteine and the conserved F or W are not part of the CDR3 here. A clone size is listed for some rows: how often the clone was seen (once, few, many), or a class if it is expanded.

CDR3 length: 14
J gene: TRBJ1-5
clone size: -
V gene: TRBV20-1
CDR3 protein: SAPSGQGRLDQPQH

CDR3 length: 14
J gene: TRBJ2-1
clone size: -
V gene: TRBV27
CDR3 protein: ASSLSASGRAGEQF

CDR3 length: 13
J gene: TRBJ1-2
clone size: -
V gene: TRBV19
CDR3 protein: ASSIDLAARTGYT

CDR3 length: 17
J gene: TRBJ2-2
clone size: -
V gene: TRBV3-1
CDR3 protein: ASSQEGLAGASWTGELF

CDR3 length: 12
J gene: TRBJ1-1
clone size: -
V gene: TRBV2
CDR3 protein: ASRLTGGNTEAF

CDR3 length: 11
J gene: TRBJ2-3
clone size: -
V gene: TRBV20-1
CDR3 protein: SAPGLLTDTQY

CDR3 length: 13
J gene: TRBJ2-7
clone size: -
V gene: TRBV2
CDR3 protein: ASSDPGTAGYEQY

CDR3 length: 12
J gene: TRBJ2-7
clone size: -
V gene: TRBV14
CDR3 protein: ASSQEGIGYEQY

CDR3 length: 11
J gene: TRBJ2-2
clone size: -
V gene: TRBV5-6
CDR3 protein: ASTGGITGELF

CDR3 length: 11
J gene: TRBJ2-1
clone size: -
V gene: TRBV13
CDR3 protein: ASSLVGTDEQF

CDR3 length: 11
J gene: TRBJ2-1
clone size: once
V gene: TRBV5-1
CDR3 protein: ASSGGSDKVQF

CDR3 length: 10
J gene: TRBJ1-1
clone size: -
V gene: TRBV13
CDR3 protein: ASSLDGQEAF

CDR3 length: 11
J gene: TRBJ2-7
clone size: -
V gene: TRBV15
CDR3 protein: ATSRDRGTEQY

CDR3 length: 9
J gene: TRBJ1-1
clone size: -
V gene: TRBV20-1
CDR3 protein: SAGAETEAF

CDR3 length: 13
J gene: TRBJ1-2
clone size: -
V gene: TRBV5-4
CDR3 protein: ASSQGGGENYGYT

CDR3 length: 14
J gene: TRBJ1-4
clone size: -
V gene: TRBV13
CDR3 protein: ASSPRGSGVAEKLF

CDR3 length: 16
J gene: TRBJ2-1
clone size: -
V gene: TRBV15
CDR3 protein: ATSRRGLAGAIYNEQF

CDR3 length: 9
J gene: TRBJ1-1
clone size: -
V gene: TRBV25-1
CDR3 protein: ASWQDTEAF

CDR3 length: 12
J gene: TRBJ2-1
clone size: -
V gene: TRBV20-1
CDR3 protein: SAPQGGRYNEQF

CDR3 length: 15
J gene: TRBJ1-5
clone size: -
V gene: TRBV4-1
CDR3 protein: ASSQDGAYRAGQPQH

CDR3 length: 10
J gene: TRBJ2-1
clone size: -
V gene: TRBV2
CDR3 protein: ASSEHRGEQF

CDR3 length: 12
J gene: TRBJ1-2
clone size: -
V gene: TRBV28
CDR3 protein: ASSPKTRAGYKL

CDR3 length: 11
J gene: TRBJ2-7
clone size: -
V gene: TRBV12-3/TRBV12-4
CDR3 protein: ASSSRGGYEQY